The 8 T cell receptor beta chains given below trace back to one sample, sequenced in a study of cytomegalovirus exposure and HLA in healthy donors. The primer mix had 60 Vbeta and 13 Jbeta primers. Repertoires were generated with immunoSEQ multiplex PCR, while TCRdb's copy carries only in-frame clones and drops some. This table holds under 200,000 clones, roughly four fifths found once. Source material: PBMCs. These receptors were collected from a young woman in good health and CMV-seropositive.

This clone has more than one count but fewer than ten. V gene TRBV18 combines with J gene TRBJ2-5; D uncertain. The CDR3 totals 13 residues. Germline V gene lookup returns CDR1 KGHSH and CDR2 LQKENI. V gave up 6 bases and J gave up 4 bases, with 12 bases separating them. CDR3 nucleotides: TGTGCCAGCTCCCCGTCCCTGGCAGAGACCCAGTACTTC. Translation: CASSPSLAETQYF.

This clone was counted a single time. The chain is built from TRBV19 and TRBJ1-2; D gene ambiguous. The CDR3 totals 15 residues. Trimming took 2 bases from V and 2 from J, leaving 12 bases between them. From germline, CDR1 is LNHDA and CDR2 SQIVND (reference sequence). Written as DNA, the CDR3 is TGTGCCAGTAGTATAAGGAGCAGCGGCAACTATGGCTACACCTTC. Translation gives CASSIRSSGNYGYTF.

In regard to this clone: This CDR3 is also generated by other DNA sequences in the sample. The CDR3 coding sequence is TGTGCCAGCACGTCCTCCTATAATTCACCCCTCCACTTT. This encodes CASTSSYNSPLHF. The chain joins TRBV2 to TRBJ1-6; D remains unclear. CDR1 is SNHLY, CDR2 FYNNEI, per germline. This CDR3 has 13 residues. V was shortened by 7 bases and J by 0 bases, with 4 bases between the two germline ends.

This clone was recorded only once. CDR3 DNA sequence: TGCAGCGTTGAAAGGGGTTCTTGGGCTTTCTTT. It specifies CSVERGSWAFF. V usage is TRBV29-1 and J usage is TRBJ1-1; possibly TRBD1 for D (5 bases). The V end lost 2 bases, the J end lost 11 bases, and 12 bases lay between the germline ends. Germline values: CDR1 SQVTM, CDR2 ANQGSEA. The CDR3 contains 11 residues.

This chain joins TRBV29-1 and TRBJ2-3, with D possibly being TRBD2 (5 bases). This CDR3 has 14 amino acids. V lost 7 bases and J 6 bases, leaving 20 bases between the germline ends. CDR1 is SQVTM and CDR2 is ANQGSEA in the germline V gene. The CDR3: CSGRTRALGDTQYF. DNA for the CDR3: TGCAGCGGACGAACTAGAGCGCTAGGGGATACGCAGTATTTT.

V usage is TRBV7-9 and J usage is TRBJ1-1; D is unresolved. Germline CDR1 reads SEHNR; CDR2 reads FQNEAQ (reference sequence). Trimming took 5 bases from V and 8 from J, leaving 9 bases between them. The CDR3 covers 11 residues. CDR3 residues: CASSPGREAFF. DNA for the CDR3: TGTGCCAGCAGCCCCGGTCGAGAAGCTTTCTTT.

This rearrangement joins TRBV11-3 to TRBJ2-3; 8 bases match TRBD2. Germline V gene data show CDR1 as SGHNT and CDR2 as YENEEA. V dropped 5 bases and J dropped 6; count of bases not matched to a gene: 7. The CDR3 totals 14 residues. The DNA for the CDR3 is TGTGCCAGCAGCAACGGGGGGGCCAGGGATACGCAGTATTTT. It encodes CASSNGGARDTQYF.

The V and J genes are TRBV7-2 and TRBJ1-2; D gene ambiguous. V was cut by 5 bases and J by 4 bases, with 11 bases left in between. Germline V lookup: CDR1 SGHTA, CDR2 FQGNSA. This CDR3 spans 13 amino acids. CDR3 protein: CASSPQTGYGYTF. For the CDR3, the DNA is TGTGCCAGCAGCCCTCAAACTGGCTATGGCTACACCTTC.